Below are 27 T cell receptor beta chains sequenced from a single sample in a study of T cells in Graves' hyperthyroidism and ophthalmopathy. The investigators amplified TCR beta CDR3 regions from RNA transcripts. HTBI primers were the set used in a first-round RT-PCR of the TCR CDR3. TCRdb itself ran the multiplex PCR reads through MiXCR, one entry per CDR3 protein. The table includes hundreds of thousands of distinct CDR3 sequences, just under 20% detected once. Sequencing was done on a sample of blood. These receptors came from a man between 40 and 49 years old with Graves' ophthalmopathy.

Written as DNA, the CDR3 is TGTGCCAGCAGTACGTACAGGGGGAAGGTCGCCTACGAGCAGTACTTC. Its translation is CASSTYRGKVAYEQYF. The chain links TRBV28 to TRBJ2-7; TRBD1 matches at 8 bases. CDR3 length: 16 amino acids. Germline V gene sequence: CDR1 MDHEN, CDR2 SYDVKM. V trimming: 5 bases; J trimming: 2 bases; junction bases outside the gene matches: 11.

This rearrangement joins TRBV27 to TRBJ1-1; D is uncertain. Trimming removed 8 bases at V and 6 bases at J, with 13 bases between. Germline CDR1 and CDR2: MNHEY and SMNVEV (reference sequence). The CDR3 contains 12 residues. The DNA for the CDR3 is TGTGCCAGCGGTCCTTATCGTTCTGAAGCTTTCTTT. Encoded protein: CASGPYRSEAFF.

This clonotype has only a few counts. The CDR3 region is CASSELPSGRHAQTQETQYF. The CDR3 bases are TGTGCCAGCAGTGAACTGCCTAGCGGGAGGCACGCCCAGACCCAAGAGACCCAGTACTTC. This chain links TRBV25-1 with TRBJ2-5, with 11 bases aligning to TRBD2. The CDR3 loop spans 20 amino acids. After removal of 2 bases from V and 1 base from J, the junction contained 15 bases not matched to a gene. CDR1 and CDR2 (germline): MGHDK, SYGVNS.

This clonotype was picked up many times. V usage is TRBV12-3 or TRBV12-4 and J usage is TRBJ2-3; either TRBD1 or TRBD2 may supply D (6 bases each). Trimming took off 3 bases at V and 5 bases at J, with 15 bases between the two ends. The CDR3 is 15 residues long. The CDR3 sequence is CASSLGGRVGDTQYF. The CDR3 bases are TGTGCCAGCAGTTTGGGGGGCAGGGTCGGAGATACGCAGTATTTT.

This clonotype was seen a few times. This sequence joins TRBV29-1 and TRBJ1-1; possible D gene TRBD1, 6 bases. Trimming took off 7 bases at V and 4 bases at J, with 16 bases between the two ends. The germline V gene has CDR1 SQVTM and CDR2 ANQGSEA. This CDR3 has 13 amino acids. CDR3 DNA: TGCAGCGGGGGGGCCCGGGGCAGCACTGAAGCTTTCTTT. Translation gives CSGGARGSTEAFF.

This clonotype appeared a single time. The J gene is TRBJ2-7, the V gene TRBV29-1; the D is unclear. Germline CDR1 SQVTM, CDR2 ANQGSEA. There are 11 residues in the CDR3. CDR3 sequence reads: CSVVSSYEQYF. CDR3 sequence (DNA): TGCAGTGTGGTGTCCTCCTACGAGCAGTACTTC.

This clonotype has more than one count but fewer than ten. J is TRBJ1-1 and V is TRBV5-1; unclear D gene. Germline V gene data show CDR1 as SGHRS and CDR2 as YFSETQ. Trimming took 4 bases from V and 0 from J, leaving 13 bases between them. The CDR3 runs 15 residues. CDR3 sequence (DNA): TGCGCCAGCAGCCCGGACGGGGTTCTGAACACTGAAGCTTTCTTT. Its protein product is CASSPDGVLNTEAFF.

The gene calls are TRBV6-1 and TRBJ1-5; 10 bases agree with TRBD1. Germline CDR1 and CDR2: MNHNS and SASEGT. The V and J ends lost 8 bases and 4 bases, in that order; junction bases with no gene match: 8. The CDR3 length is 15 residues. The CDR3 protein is CASYSGTGVNQPQHF. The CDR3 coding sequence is TGTGCCAGCTATTCCGGGACAGGGGTAAATCAGCCCCAGCATTTT.

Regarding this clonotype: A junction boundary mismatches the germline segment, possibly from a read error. The CDR3 loop is CASSLKNHMDNEQFF. Written as DNA, the CDR3 is TGTGCTAGCAGCTTAAAGAACCATATGGATAATGAGCAGTTCTTC. The chain joins TRBV7-7 to TRBJ2-1; no firm D call. This CDR3 contains 15 residues. Germline V gives CDR1 SSHAT, CDR2 FNYEAQ (reference sequence).

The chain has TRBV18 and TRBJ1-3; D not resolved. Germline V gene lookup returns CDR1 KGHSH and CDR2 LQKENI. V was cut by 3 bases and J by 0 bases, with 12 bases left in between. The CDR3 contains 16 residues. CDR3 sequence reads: CASSPRGQASGNTIYF. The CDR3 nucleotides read TGTGCCAGCTCACCTCGCGGGCAGGCCTCTGGAAACACCATATATTTT.

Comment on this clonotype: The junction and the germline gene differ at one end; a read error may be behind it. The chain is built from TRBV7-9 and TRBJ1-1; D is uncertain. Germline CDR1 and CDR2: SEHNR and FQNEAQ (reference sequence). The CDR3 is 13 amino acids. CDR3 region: CVSSLVGGTEAFF. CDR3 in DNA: TGTGTCAGCAGCTTAGTTGGCGGGACTGAAGCTTTCTTT.

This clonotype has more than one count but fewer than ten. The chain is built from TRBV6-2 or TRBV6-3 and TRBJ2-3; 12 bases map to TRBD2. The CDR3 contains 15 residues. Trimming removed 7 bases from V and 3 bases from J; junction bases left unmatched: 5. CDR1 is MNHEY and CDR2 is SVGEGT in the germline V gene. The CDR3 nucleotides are TGTGCCAGCACCCTAGCGGGAGGGCCAACAGATACGCAGTATTTT. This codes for CASTLAGGPTDTQYF.

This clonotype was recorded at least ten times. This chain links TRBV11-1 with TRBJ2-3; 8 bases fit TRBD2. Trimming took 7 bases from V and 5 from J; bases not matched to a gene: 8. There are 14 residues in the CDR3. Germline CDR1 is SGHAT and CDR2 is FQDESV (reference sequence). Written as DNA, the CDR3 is TGTGCCAGCACCCCCGGGGGGGGCGTAGATACGCAGTATTTT. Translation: CASTPGGGVDTQYF.

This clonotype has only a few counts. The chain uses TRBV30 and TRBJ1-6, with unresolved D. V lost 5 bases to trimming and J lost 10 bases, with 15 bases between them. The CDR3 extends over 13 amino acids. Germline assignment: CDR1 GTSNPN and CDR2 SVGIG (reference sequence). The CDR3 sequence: CAWGADGGSPLHF. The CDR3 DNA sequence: TGTGCCTGGGGCGCCGACGGAGGATCACCCCTCCACTTT.

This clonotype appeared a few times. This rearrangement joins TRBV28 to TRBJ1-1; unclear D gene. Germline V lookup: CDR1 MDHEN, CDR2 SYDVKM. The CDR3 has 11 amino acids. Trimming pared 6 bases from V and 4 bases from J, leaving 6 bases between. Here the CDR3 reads CASRAVTEAFF. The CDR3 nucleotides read TGTGCCAGCAGAGCAGTCACTGAAGCTTTCTTT.

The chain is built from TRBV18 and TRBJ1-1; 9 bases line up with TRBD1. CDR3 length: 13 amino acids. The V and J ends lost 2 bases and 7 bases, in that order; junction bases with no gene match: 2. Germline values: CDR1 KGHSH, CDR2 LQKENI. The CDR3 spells CASSPTGGREAFF. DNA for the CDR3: TGTGCCAGCTCACCAACAGGGGGCCGTGAAGCTTTCTTT.

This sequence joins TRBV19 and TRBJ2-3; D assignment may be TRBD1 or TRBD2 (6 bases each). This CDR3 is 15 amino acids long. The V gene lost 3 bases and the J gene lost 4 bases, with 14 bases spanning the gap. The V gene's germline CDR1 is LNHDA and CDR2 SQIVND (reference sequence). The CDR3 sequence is CASSITGAGADTQYF. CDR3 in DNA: TGTGCCAGTAGTATTACGGGGGCGGGTGCAGATACGCAGTATTTT.

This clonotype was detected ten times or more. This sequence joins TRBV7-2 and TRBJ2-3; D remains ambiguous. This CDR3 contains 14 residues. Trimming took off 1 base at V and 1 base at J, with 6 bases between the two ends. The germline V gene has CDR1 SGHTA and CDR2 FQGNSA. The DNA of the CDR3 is TGTGCCAGCAGCTTAGTTGAGGGCACAGATACGCAGTATTTT. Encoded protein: CASSLVEGTDTQYF.

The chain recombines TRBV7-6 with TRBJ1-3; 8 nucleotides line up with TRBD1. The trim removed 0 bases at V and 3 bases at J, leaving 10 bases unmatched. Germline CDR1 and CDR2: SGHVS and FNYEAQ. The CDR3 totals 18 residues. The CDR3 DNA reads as TGTGCCAGCAGCTTAGCGCGTGTTGGACAGGGTCGTGGAAACACCATATATTTT. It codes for CASSLARVGQGRGNTIYF.

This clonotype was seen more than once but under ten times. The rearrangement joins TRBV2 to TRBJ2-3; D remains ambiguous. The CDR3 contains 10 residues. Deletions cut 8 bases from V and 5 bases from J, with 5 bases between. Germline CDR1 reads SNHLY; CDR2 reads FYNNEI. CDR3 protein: CASWGDTQYF. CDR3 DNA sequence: TGTGCCAGCTGGGGAGATACGCAGTATTTT.

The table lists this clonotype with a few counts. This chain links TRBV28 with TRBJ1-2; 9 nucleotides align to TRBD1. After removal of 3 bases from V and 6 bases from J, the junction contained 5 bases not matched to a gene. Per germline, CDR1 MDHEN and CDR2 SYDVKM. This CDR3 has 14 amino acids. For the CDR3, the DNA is TGTGCCAGCAGTTTCCCGGGACAGGGAAATGGCTACACCTTC. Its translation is CASSFPGQGNGYTF.

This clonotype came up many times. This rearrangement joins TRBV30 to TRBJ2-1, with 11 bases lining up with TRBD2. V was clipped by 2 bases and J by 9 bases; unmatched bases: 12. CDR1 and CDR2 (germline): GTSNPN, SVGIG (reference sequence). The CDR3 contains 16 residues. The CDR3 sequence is CAWSLGLAGGRGEQFF. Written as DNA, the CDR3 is TGTGCCTGGAGTTTGGGATTAGCGGGAGGGCGGGGTGAGCAGTTCTTC.

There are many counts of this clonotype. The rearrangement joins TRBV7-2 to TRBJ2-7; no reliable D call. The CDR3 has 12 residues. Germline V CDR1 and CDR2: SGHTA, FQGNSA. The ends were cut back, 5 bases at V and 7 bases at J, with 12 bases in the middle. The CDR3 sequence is CASSLNFGEQYF. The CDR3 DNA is TGTGCCAGCAGCCTCAATTTTGGGGAGCAGTACTTC.

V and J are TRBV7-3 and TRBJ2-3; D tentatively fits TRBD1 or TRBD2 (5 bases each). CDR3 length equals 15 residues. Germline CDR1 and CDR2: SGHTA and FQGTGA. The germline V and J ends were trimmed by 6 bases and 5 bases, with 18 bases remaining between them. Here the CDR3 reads CASSLRPGREDTQYF. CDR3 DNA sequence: TGTGCCAGCAGTCTACGGCCGGGGCGCGAAGATACGCAGTATTTT.

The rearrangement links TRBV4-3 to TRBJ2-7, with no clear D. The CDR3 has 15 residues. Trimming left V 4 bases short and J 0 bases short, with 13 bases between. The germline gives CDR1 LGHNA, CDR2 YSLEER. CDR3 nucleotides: TGCGCCAGCAGCCGAGAAGGTAGTAACTCCTACGAGCAGTACTTC. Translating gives CASSREGSNSYEQYF.

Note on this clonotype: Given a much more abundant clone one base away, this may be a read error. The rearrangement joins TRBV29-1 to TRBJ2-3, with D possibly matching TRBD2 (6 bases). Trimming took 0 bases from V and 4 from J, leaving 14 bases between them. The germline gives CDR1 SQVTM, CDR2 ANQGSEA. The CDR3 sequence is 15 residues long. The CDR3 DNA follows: TGCAGCGTTGAAGATCGGGGGAGATGGCCAGATACGCAGTATTTT. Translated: CSVEDRGRWPDTQYF.

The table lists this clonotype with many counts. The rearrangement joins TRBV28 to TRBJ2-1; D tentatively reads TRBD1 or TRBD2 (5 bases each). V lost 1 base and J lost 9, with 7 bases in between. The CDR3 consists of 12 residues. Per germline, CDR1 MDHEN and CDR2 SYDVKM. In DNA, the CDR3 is TGTGCCAGCAGTTTATCGGGGACTGAGCAGTTCTTC. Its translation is CASSLSGTEQFF.